Shown below are 12 T cell receptor beta chains from a single sample sequenced in a study of blood T cells in healthy people across ages (dated by TCRdb to between 2014 and 2017). Library creation used 5' RACE. Sequencing relied on an Illumina HiSeq 2500. A second PCR of roughly 7 to 11 cycles was performed with a sample-barcoded 5' primer and a J-beta primer mix. TCRdb reworked the public reads: Q25 trimming with fastp, MiXCR clone assembly, productive beta chains retained. Duplicate CDR3 protein sequences are folded into a single record with the most common DNA and genes. Within this sample are hundreds of thousands of distinct CDR3 sequences, with roughly 53% of them counted one time only. Approximately 37% of the sample lies in the top ten. Sample: blood. These TCRs come from a man in his sixties in good health.

V and J are TRBV3-1 and TRBJ1-1; D might be TRBD1 (6 bases). The germline gives CDR1 LGHDT, CDR2 YNNKEL (reference sequence). V lost 0 bases, J lost 3 bases, and 11 bases lay in between. This CDR3 has 15 residues. CDR3 coding DNA: TGTGCCAGCAGCCAAGATGGCCCAGGGGACACTGAAGCTTTCTTT. This gives the protein CASSQDGPGDTEAFF.

This clonotype was observed at least ten times. It may be a read error: a sequence one base away is much more abundant. The gene calls are TRBV11-2 and TRBJ2-1; tentatively, D is TRBD2 (7 bases). TRBJ2-7 explains the end of the DNA better; the J call may be wrong. This CDR3 comprises 16 residues. Germline CDR1 is SGHAT and CDR2 is FQNNGV. The DNA of the CDR3 is TGTGCCAGCAGAGACTGGAGGGGGACTACTTACAATGAGCAGTACTTC. This translates into CASRDWRGTTYNEQYF.

This clonotype was counted between two and nine times. The V and J genes are TRBV12-3 or TRBV12-4 and TRBJ2-5; the match to TRBD2 covers 12 bases. V shed 5 bases and J 3 bases; nucleotides not matched to a gene: 4. The CDR3 length is 15 residues. The CDR3 DNA is TGTGCCAGCAGTGCCTCTAGCGGGGGGGAAGAGACCCAGTACTTC. Protein: CASSASSGGEETQYF.

In DNA form, the CDR3 reads TGTGCCAGCAGGCCAGAATCGACAGGGTCCCACGAGCAGTACTTC. This sequence encodes CASRPESTGSHEQYF. The chain combines TRBV6-5 with TRBJ2-5; 7 bases are a match to TRBD1. The tail of the sequence fits TRBJ2-7 better, so the J call may be wrong. The CDR3 runs 15 residues. Germline V gene sequence: CDR1 MNHEY, CDR2 SVGAGI.

This clonotype was counted only a few times. The J gene is TRBJ2-1, the V gene TRBV7-9; 11 bases match TRBD2. The germline V gene encodes CDR1 SEHNR and CDR2 FQNEAQ (reference sequence). This CDR3 contains 17 residues. Germline trimming cut 8 bases from V and 0 bases from J; bases unmatched to any gene: 9. The CDR3 spells CASCELAGVSSYNEQFF. The CDR3 coding sequence is TGTGCCAGCTGCGAACTAGCGGGGGTCAGCTCCTACAATGAGCAGTTCTTC. The full variable domain, completed using reference TRBV7-9 and TRBJ2-1, is DTGVSQNPRHKITKRGQNVTFRCDPISEHNRLYWYRQTLGQGPEFLTYFQNEAQLEKSRLLSDRFSAERPKGSFSTLEIQRTEQGDSAMYLCASCELAGVSSYNEQFFGPGTRLTVL.

This rearrangement joins TRBV20-1 to TRBJ2-5, with 9 bases matching TRBD2. Trimming cost V 3 bases and J 2 bases; bases outside gene matches: 4. Germline V CDR1 and CDR2: DFQATT, SNEGSKA (reference sequence). The CDR3 is 14 amino acids. The CDR3 bases are TGCAGTGCTAGGTTGCTAGCGGGGCAAGAGACCCAGTACTTC. Amino acid sequence: CSARLLAGQETQYF.

This clonotype came up a few times. The chain has TRBV10-2 and TRBJ2-3; TRBD2 matches 8 bases. The junction had 9 bases not matched to a gene; V was cut back by 8 bases and J by 5 bases. CDR3 length equals 14 residues. CDR1 is WSHSY, CDR2 SAAADI, per germline. CDR3 loop: CASSGRGAQDTQYF. The CDR3 DNA sequence: TGCGCCAGCTCTGGGCGGGGGGCGCAAGATACGCAGTATTTT.

The J gene is TRBJ2-7, the V gene TRBV7-9; 8 nucleotides line up with TRBD2. V lost 2 bases to trimming and J lost 1 base; unmatched junction nucleotides: 4. The CDR3 contains 15 residues. CDR1 and CDR2 (germline): SEHNR, FQNEAQ (reference sequence). For the CDR3, the DNA is TGTGCCAGCAGCTTAATAGCTAGCGGGTCCTACGAGCAGTACTTC. Residues: CASSLIASGSYEQYF.

The CDR3 is CSARSPGNEQYF. In nucleotides, the CDR3 is TGCAGTGCTAGATCCCCAGGGAACGAGCAGTACTTC. This chain links TRBV20-1 with TRBJ2-7; possible D gene TRBD1, 5 bases. The CDR3 has 12 amino acids. V lost 2 bases and J 5 bases, leaving 10 bases between the germline ends. The germline V gene has CDR1 DFQATT and CDR2 SNEGSKA (reference sequence).

The genes are TRBV10-3 and TRBJ1-1; no definite D call. CDR1 is ENHRY and CDR2 is SYGVKD in the germline V gene. The CDR3 runs to 15 residues. V lost 3 bases and J 3 bases, leaving 14 bases between the germline ends. CDR3 coding DNA: TGTGCCATCAGTGAAAGAAGGGCGCAGGACACTGAAGCTTTCTTT. Translation gives CAISERRAQDTEAFF.

CDR3: CASSLGELAGFFDEQYF. For the CDR3, the DNA is TGTGCCAGCAGCCTGGGGGAGCTAGCGGGGTTTTTCGACGAGCAGTACTTC. The V gene is TRBV4-2, the J gene TRBJ2-7, with 9 bases matching TRBD2. V trimming: 4 bases; J trimming: 5 bases; junction bases outside the gene matches: 15. The length of the CDR3 is 17 residues. Germline values: CDR1 LGHNA, CDR2 YNFKEQ.

The genes are TRBV5-1 and TRBJ1-1; 7 bases line up with TRBD1. The junction had 4 bases not matched to a gene; V was cut back by 4 bases and J by 4 bases. The CDR3 loop spans 13 amino acids. CDR1 and CDR2 from the germline V gene are SGHRS and YFSETQ. CDR3: CASSLGQATEAFF. CDR3 nucleotides: TGCGCCAGCAGCCTAGGACAGGCCACTGAAGCTTTCTTT.